These 4 T cell receptor beta chains share one sample of origin, sequenced in a study of T cell responses to AZD1222 COVID-19 vaccine. Here immunoSEQ multiplex PCR was the method, and the copy in TCRdb shows in-frame clones only, minus some. The top ten hold roughly a quarter of the sample, which has 180,000 or so clones, approximately 90% seen once. Sequences were derived from peripheral blood, sampled 28 days after the second AZD1222 dose. Receptors originate from an adult who received the AZD1222 COVID-19 vaccine.

The chain links TRBV3-1 (or the pseudogene TRBV3-2) to TRBJ2-3; D is tentatively TRBD1 or TRBD2 (5 bases each). CDR3 length: 15 amino acids. Germline values: CDR1 LGHDT, CDR2 YNNKEL (reference sequence). Trimming stripped 0 bases from V and 3 bases from J, with 10 bases between. The CDR3: CASSQDTGRTDTQYF. The CDR3 bases are TGTGCCAGCAGCCAAGACACGGGACGGACAGATACGCAGTATTTT.

This chain uses TRBV4-3 with TRBJ2-4; no clear D gene. Germline V gene data show CDR1 as LGHNA and CDR2 as YSLEER. V was clipped by 0 bases and J by 7 bases, with 7 bases between them. The CDR3 has 13 residues. CDR3 amino acids: CASSQDWGNIQYF. CDR3 nucleotide sequence: TGCGCCAGCAGCCAAGACTGGGGTAACATTCAGTACTTC.

This sequence joins TRBV6-5 and TRBJ2-1, with 14 bases aligning to TRBD2. CDR1 and CDR2 from the germline V gene are MNHEY and SVGAGI. V lost 7 bases to trimming and J lost 8 bases; unmatched junction nucleotides: 7. The CDR3 has 15 residues. CDR3 sequence reads: CASTHRLAGGDEQFF. The CDR3 DNA is TGTGCCAGCACCCATAGACTAGCGGGAGGGGATGAGCAGTTCTTC.

CDR3: CASSFGGSRNEQYF. CDR3 DNA sequence: TGCGCCAGCAGCTTTGGCGGGAGTAGGAACGAGCAGTACTTC. This chain joins TRBV5-1 and TRBJ2-7, with TRBD2 matching 7 bases. The CDR3 extends over 14 amino acids. The germline V gene encodes CDR1 SGHRS and CDR2 YFSETQ. Trimming took 2 bases from V and 5 from J; bases not matched to a gene: 7. The full variable domain, rest sourced from reference TRBV5-1 and TRBJ2-7, is KAGVTQTPRYLIKTRGQQVTLSCSPISGHRSVSWYQQTPGQGLQFLFEYFSETQRNKGNFPGRFSGRQFSNSRSEMNVSTLELGDSALYLCASSFGGSRNEQYFGPGTRLTVT.